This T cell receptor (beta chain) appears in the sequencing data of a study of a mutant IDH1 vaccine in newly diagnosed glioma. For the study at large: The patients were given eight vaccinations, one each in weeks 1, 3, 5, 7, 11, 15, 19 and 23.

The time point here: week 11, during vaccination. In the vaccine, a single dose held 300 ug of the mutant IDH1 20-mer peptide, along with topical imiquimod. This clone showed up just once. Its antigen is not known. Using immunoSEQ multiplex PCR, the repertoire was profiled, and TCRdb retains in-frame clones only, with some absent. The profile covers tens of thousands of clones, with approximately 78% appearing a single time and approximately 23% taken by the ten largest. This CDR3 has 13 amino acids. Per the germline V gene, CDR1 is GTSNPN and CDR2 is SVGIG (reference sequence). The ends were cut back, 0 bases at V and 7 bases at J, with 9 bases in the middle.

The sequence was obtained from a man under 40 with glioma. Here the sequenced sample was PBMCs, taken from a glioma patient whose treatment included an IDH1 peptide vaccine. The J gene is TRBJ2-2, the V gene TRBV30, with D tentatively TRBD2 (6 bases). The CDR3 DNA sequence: TGTGCCTGGAGTGTGACTAGTGGCGGGGAGCTGTTTTTT. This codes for CAWSVTSGGELFF.